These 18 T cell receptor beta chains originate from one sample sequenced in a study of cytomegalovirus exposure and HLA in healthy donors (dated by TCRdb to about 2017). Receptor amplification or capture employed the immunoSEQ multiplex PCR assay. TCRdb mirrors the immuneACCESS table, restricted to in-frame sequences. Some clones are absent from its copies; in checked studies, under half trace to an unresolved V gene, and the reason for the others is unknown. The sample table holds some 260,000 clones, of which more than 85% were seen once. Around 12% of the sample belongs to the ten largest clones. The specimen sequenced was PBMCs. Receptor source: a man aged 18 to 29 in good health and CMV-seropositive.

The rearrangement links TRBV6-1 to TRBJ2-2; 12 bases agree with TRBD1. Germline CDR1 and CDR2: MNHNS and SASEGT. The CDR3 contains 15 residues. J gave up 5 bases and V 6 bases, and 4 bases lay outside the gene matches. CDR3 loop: CASRGQGALTGELFF. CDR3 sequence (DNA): TGTGCCAGCAGGGGACAGGGGGCTTTAACCGGGGAGCTGTTTTTT.

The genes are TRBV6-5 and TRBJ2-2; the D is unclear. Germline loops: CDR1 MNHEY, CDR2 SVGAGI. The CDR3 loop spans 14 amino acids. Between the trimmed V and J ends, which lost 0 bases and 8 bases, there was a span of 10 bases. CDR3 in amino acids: CASSYSRFVGELFF. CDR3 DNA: TGTGCCAGCAGTTACTCCCGATTCGTAGGGGAGCTGTTTTTT.

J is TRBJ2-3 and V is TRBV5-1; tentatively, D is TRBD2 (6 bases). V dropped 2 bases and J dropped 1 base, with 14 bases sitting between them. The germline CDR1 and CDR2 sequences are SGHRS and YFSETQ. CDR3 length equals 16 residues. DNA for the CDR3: TGCGCCAGCAGCTTTAGAATCGGGGGACGCACAGATACGCAGTATTTT. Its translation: CASSFRIGGRTDTQYF.

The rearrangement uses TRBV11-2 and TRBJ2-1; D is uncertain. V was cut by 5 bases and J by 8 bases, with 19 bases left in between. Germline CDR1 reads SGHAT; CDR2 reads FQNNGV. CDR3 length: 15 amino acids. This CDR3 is CASSVGPLLGDEQFF. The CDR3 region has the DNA TGTGCCAGCAGCGTCGGACCGCTCCTTGGGGATGAGCAGTTCTTC.

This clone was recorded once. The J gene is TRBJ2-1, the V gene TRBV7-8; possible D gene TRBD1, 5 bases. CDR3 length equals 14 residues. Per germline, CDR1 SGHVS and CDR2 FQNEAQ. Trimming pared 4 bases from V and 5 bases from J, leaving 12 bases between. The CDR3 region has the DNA TGTGCCAGCAGCTCCCTAGGGGTTGACAATGAGCAGTTCTTC. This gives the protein CASSSLGVDNEQFF.

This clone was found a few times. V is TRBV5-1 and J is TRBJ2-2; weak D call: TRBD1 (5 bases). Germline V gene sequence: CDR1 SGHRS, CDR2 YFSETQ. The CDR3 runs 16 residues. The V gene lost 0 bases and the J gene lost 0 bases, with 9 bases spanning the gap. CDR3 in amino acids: CASSLGATANTGELFF. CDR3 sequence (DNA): TGCGCCAGCAGCTTGGGTGCGACAGCGAACACCGGGGAGCTGTTTTTT.

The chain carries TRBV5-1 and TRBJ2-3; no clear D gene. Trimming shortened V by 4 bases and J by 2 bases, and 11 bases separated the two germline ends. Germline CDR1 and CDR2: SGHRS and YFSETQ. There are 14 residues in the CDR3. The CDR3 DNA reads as TGCGCCAGCAGCCGCCTCACATCCACAGATACGCAGTATTTT. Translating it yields CASSRLTSTDTQYF.

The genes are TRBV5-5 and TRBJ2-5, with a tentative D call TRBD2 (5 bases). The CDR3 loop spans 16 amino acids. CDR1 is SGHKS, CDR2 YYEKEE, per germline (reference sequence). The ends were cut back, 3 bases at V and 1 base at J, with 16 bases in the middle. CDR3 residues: CASSSLTETTQETQYF. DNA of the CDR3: TGTGCCAGCAGCTCCTTGACGGAGACTACCCAAGAGACCCAGTACTTC.

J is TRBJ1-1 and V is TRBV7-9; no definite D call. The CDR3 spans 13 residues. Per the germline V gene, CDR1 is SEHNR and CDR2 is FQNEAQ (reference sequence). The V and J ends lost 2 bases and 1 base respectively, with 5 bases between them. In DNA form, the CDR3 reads TGTGCCAGCAGCTTATATCCGAACACTGAAGCTTTCTTT. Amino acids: CASSLYPNTEAFF.

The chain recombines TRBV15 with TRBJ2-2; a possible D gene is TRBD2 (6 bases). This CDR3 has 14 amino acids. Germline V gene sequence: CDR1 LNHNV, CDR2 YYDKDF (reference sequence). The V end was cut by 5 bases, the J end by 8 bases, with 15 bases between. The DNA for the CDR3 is TGTGCCACCAGCGTCGCGCGGGGTCCTGGGGAGCTGTTTTTT. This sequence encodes CATSVARGPGELFF.

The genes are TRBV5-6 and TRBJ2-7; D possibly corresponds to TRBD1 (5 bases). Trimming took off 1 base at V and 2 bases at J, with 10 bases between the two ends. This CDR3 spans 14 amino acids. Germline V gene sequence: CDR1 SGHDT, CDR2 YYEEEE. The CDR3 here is CASSLPGHTYEQYF. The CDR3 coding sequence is TGTGCCAGCAGCTTGCCTGGACATACCTACGAGCAGTACTTC.

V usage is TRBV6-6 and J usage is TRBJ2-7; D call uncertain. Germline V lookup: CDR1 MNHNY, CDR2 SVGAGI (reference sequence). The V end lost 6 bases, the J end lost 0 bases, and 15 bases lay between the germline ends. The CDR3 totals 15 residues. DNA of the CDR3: TGTGCCAGCAGGCCCTTATTCGGAAGCTCCTACGAGCAGTACTTC. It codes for CASRPLFGSSYEQYF.

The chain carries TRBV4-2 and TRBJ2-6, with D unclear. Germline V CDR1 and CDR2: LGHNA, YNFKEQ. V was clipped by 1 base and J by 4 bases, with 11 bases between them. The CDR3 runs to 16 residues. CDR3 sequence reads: CASSQGARTGANVLTF. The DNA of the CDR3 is TGTGCCAGCAGCCAAGGGGCGAGGACCGGGGCCAACGTCCTGACTTTC.

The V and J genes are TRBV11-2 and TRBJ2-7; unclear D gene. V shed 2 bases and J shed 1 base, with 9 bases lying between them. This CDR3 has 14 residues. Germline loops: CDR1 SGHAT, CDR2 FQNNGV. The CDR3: CASSLILLSYEQYF. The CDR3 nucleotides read TGTGCCAGCAGCTTAATTCTACTTTCCTACGAGCAGTACTTC.

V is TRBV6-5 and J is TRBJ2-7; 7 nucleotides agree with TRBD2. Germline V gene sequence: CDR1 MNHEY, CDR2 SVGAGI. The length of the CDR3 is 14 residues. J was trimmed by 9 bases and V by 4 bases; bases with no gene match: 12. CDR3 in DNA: TGTGCCAGCAGTTCCCCCGGACTAGTGCGGCGGCAGTACTTC. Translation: CASSSPGLVRRQYF.

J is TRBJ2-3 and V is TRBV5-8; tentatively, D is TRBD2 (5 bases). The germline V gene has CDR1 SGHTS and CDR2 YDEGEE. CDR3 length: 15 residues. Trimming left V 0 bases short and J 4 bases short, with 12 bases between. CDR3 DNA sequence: TGTGCCAGCAGCTTGGACCCTACTAGGCCAGATACGCAGTATTTT. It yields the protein CASSLDPTRPDTQYF.

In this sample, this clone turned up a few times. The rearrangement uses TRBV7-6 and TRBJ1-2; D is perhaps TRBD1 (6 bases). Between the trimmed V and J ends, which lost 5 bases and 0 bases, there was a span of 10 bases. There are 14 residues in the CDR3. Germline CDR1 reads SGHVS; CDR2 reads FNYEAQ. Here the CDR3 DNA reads TGTGCCAGCAGCGCGGACAGTACTAACTATGGCTACACCTTC. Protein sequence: CASSADSTNYGYTF.

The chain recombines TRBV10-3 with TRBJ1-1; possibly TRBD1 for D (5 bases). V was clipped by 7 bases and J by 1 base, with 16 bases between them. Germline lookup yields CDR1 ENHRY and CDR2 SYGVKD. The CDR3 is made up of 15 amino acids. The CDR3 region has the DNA TGTGCCATCACTGACCGGGGACTCACGAACACTGAAGCTTTCTTT. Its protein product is CAITDRGLTNTEAFF.